This TCR beta chain emerged from a study of blood T cell repertoires in COVID-19 (TCRdb year 2020). About the investigation overall: Samples from collaborators originated in the United States, Italy and Spain and spanned both the acute and convalescent phases of COVID-19. The prospective study material was composed of cDNA or gDNA derived from T cells, B-cell-depleted T cells, or PBMCs. The dataset comprised deeply sampled blood TCRbeta repertoires from subjects exposed to, actively infected with, or recovered from COVID-19. The repertoires were released in a freely available public database meant as a resource for research on the immune response to SARS-CoV-2. The samples were drawn from two sources: the first 160 participants of the ongoing ImmuneRACE study, and 1,200 or so subjects contributed by 6 global collaborators. Nearly every sample came with metadata listing a de-identified subject ID, COVID-19 status, age in years and sex. HLA class I and class II types, where available, came from metadata supplied by the sample provider rather than from assay-based typing. General conclusions and limits of the study: The amount of clinical and demographic metadata varied by source and participant and was provided uncurated.

TCRbeta CDR3 regions were amplified from genomic DNA using the immunoSEQ Assay, a bias-controlled multiplex PCR. Under the source paper's analysis protocol: Nucleated cell counts per sample were estimated from amplification of reference gene primers within the assay. To quantify the absolute abundance of each unique TCRbeta CDR3 rearrangement, sequence reads were collapsed and filtered. Productive Simpson clonality was computed per sample as the square root of Simpson's diversity index over productive rearrangements. TCRdb re-hosts the immuneACCESS table, in-frame sequences only. Its copies lack some clones; in the studies checked, an unresolved V gene accounts for under half of them, and the cause for the rest is not known. The V and J calls and clone size are taken from that table; D and trimming were inferred from the DNA. This sample gives about 240,000 clones in total; around 85% of them show up just once. More than 4.5% of the sample goes to the ten largest clones.

The germline V end is reduced by 0 bases and the J end by 15 bases; junction bases left unmatched: 7. Sequences MGHRA (CDR1) and YSYEKL (CDR2) are obtained from the germline V gene. Spanning cysteine to phenylalanine, the CDR3 consists of 13 amino acids. The read is trimmed to its CDR3 DNA, 39 bases read in frame from base 1. One collaborating source in Seattle enrolled patients while the patients were actively infected and followed the patients over time throughout the course of disease. Each collaborating institution followed its own protocols to collect whole blood in K2EDTA tubes. Collaborator samples were shipped for TCRbeta analysis as frozen whole blood, isolated PBMCs, or DNA extracted from either sample type. A note on this clone: Its binding antigen is unknown. There are no base qualities to consult, and no much larger clone falls within one base.

The TCR comes from a man in his fifties or sixties with COVID-19, enrolled during active disease. The rearrangement combines TRBV4-1 with TRBJ1-4; TRBD1 matches 7 bases in the middle. The sample comprised peripheral blood. CDR3 protein: CASSQDINRGMFF. Read as DNA, the sequence is TGCGCCAGCAGCCAAGATATAAACAGGGGAATGTTTTTT.